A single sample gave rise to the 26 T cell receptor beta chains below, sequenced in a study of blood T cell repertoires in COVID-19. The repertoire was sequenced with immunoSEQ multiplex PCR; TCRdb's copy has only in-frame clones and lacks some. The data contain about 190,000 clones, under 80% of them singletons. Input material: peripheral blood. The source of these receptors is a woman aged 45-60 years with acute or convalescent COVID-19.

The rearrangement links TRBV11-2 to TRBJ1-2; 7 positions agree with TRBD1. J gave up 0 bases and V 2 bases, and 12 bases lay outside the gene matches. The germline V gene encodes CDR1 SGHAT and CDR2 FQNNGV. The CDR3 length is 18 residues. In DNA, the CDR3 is TGTGCCAGCAGCTTAAAGCCCCTTGGACAGGCGTCTAACTATGGCTACACCTTC. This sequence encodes CASSLKPLGQASNYGYTF.

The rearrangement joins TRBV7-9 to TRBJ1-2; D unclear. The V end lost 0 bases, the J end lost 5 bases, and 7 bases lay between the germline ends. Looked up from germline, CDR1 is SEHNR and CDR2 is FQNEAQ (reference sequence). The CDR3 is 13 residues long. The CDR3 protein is CASSLANQYGYTF. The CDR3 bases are TGTGCCAGCAGCTTAGCTAACCAGTATGGCTACACCTTC.

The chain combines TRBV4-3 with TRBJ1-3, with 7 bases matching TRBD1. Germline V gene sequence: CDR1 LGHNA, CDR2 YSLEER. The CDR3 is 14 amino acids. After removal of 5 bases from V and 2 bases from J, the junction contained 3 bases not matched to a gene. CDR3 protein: CASSYDRAGNTIYF. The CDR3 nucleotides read TGCGCCAGCAGCTACGACAGGGCTGGAAACACCATATATTTT.

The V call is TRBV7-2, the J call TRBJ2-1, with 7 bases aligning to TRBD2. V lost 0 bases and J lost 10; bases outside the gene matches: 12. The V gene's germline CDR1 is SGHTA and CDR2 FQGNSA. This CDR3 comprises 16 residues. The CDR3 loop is CASSLALSGAKGEQFF. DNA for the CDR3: TGTGCCAGCAGCTTAGCGCTGAGCGGGGCCAAGGGCGAGCAGTTCTTC. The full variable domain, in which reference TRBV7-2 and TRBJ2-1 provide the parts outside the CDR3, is GAGVSQSPSNKVTEKGKDVELRCDPISGHTALYWYRQSLGQGLEFLIYFQGNSAPDKSGLPSDRFSAERTGGSVSTLTIQRTQQEDSAVYLCASSLALSGAKGEQFFGPGTRLTVL.

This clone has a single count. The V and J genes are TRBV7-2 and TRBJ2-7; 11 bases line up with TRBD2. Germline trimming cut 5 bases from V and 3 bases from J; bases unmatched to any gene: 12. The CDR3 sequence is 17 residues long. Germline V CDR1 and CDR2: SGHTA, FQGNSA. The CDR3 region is CASSPPPSGRIFYEQYF. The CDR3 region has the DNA TGTGCCAGCAGCCCTCCGCCTAGCGGGAGGATCTTCTACGAGCAGTACTTC.

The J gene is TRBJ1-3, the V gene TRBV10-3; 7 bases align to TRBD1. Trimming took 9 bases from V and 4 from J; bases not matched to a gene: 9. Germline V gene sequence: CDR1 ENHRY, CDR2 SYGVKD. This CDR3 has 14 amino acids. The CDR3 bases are TGTGCCATGACCGATAGGGGGCTCGGAAACACCATATATTTT. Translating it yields CAMTDRGLGNTIYF.

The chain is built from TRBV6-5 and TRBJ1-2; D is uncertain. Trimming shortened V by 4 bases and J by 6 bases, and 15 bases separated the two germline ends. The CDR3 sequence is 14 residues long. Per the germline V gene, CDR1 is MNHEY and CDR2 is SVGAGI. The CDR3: CASSSALGGNGYTF. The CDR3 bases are TGTGCCAGCAGTTCCGCTTTGGGAGGGAATGGCTACACCTTC.

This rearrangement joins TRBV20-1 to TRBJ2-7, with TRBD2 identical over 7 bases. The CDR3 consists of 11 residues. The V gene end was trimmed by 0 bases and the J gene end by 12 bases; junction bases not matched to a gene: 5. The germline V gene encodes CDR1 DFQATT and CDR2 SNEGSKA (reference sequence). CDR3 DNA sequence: TGCAGTGCTAGAGACCAGCGGGGCTGGTACTTC. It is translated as CSARDQRGWYF.

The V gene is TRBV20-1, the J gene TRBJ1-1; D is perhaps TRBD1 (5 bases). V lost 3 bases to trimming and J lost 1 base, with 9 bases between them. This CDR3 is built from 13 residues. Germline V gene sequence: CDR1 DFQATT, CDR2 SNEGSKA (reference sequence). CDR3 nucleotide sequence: TGCAGTGCTAGTTCCAGGGCGAACACTGAAGCTTTCTTT. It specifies CSASSRANTEAFF.

The CDR3 reads CASSLSHPDRENGYTF. The DNA for the CDR3 is TGTGCCAGCAGCTTGTCTCATCCCGACAGGGAGAATGGCTACACCTTC. The V and J genes are TRBV5-6 and TRBJ1-2, with TRBD1 identical over 7 bases. The J segment lost 6 bases and the V segment lost 1 base, leaving 12 bases of the junction unmatched. This CDR3 has 16 residues. Germline V gene data show CDR1 as SGHDT and CDR2 as YYEEEE.

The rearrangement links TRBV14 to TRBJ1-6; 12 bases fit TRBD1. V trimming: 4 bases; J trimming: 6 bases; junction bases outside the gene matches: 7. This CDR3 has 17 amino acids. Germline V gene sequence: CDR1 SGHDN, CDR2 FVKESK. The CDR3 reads CASSPGTGGFGNSPLHF. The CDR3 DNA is TGTGCCAGCAGCCCCGGGACAGGGGGCTTTGGTAATTCACCCCTCCACTTT.

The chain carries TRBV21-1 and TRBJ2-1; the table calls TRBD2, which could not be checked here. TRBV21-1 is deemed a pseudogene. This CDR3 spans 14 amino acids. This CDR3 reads CASITGLAGVEQFF. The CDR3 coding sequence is TGTGCCAGCATCACCGGACTAGCGGGAGTTGAGCAGTTCTTC.

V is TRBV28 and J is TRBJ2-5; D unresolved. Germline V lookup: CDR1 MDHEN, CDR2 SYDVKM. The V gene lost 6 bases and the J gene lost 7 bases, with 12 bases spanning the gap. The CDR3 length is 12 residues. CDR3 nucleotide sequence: TGTGCCAGCAGCCCCGGGTGGTCGACCCAGTACTTC. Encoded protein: CASSPGWSTQYF. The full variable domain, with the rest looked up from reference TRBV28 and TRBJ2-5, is DVKVTQSSRYLVKRTGEKVFLECVQDMDHENMFWYRQDPGLGLRLIYFSYDVKMKEKGDIPEGYSVSREKKERFSLILESASTNQTSMYLCASSPGWSTQYFGPGTRLLVL.

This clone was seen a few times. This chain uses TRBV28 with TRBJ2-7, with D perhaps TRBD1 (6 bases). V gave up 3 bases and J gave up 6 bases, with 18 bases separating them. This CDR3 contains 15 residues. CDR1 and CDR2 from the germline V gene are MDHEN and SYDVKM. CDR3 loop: CASSFQGTQAREQYF. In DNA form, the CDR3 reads TGTGCCAGCAGTTTCCAGGGGACGCAGGCCCGCGAGCAGTACTTC.

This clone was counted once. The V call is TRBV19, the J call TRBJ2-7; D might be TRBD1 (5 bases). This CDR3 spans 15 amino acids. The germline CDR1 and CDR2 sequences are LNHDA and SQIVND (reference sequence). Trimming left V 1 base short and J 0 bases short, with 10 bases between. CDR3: CASSIVEDNSYEQYF. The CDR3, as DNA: TGTGCCAGTAGTATAGTAGAGGACAACTCCTACGAGCAGTACTTC.

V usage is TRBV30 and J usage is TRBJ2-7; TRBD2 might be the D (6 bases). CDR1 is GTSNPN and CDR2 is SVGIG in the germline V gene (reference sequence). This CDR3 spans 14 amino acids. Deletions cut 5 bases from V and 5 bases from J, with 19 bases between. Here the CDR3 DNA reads TGTGCCTGGTCTCGGGGGTCCGCCCGCGACGAGCAGTACTTC. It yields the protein CAWSRGSARDEQYF.

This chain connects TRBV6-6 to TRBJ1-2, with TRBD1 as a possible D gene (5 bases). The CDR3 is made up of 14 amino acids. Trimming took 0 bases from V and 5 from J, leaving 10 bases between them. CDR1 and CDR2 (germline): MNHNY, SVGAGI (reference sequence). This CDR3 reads CASSYSSGAYGYTF. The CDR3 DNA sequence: TGTGCCAGCAGTTACTCGAGCGGGGCTTATGGCTACACCTTC.

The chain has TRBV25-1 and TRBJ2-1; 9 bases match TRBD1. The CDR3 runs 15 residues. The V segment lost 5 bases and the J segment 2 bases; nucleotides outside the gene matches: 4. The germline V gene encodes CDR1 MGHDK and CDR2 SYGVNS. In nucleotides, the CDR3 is TGTGCCAGCAGTAGACAGGGGGGGGCCTACAATGAGCAGTTCTTC. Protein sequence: CASSRQGGAYNEQFF.

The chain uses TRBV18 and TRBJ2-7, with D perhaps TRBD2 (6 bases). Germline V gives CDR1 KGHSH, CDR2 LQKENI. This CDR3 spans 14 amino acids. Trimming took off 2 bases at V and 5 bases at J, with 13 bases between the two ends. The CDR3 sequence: CASSPRGAGDEQYF. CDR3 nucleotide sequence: TGTGCCAGCTCACCAAGAGGAGCGGGCGACGAGCAGTACTTC.

The CDR3 coding sequence is TGTGCCAGCAGACTAGCGGGAGGGCCCCCAGATACGCAGTATTTT. It specifies CASRLAGGPPDTQYF. The chain has TRBV11-2 and TRBJ2-3, with 13 bases matching TRBD2. V lost 6 bases and J lost 4; bases outside the gene matches: 4. Germline loops: CDR1 SGHAT, CDR2 FQNNGV. This CDR3 is 15 amino acids long.

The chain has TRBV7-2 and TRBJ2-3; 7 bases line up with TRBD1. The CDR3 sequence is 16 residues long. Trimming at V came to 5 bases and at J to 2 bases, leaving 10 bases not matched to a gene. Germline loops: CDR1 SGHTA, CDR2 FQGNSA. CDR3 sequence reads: CASSSWTGRYTDTQYF. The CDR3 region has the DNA TGTGCCAGCAGCAGCTGGACAGGAAGATACACAGATACGCAGTATTTT.

The CDR3 sequence: CAWRSSGGKNIQYF. The CDR3 DNA follows: TGTGCCTGGAGAAGTAGCGGGGGCAAAAACATTCAGTACTTC. The rearrangement uses TRBV30 and TRBJ2-4, with 9 nucleotides matching TRBD2. CDR1 is GTSNPN, CDR2 SVGIG, per germline (reference sequence). The CDR3 runs to 14 residues. The J segment lost 3 bases and the V segment lost 3 bases, leaving 3 bases of the junction unmatched.

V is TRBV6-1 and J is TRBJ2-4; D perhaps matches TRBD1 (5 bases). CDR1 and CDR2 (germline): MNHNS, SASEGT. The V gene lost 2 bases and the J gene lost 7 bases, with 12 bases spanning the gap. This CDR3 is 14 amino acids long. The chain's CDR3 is CASSERGRNNIQYF. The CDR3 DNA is TGTGCCAGCAGTGAAAGGGGTAGGAATAACATTCAGTACTTC.

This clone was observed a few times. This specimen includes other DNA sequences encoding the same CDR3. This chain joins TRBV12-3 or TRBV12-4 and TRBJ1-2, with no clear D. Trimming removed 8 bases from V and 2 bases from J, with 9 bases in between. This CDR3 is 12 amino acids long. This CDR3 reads CASSLLNYGYTF. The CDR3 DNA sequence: TGTGCCAGCTCCCTTTTAAACTATGGCTACACCTTC.

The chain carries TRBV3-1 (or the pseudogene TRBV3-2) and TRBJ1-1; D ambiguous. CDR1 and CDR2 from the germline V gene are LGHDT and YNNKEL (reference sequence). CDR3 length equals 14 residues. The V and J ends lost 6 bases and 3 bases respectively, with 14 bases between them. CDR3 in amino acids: CASSQHLRDTEAFF. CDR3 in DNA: TGTGCCAGCAGTCAACATCTGAGGGACACTGAAGCTTTCTTT.

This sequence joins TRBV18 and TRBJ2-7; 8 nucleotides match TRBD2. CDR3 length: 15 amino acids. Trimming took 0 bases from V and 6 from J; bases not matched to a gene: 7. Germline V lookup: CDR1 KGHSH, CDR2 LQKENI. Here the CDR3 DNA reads TGTGCCAGCTCACCACCGGCGGGAGGTTGGTCCGAGCAGTACTTC. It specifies CASSPPAGGWSEQYF. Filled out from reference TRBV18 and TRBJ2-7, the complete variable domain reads NAGVMQNPRHLVRRRGQEARLRCSPMKGHSHVYWYRQLPEEGLKFMVYLQKENIIDESGMPKERFSAEFPKEGPSILRIQQVVRGDSAAYFCASSPPAGGWSEQYFGPGTRLTVT.